These 18 T cell receptor beta chains were sequenced from one sample in a study of blood T cell repertoires in COVID-19. Sequencing was performed with immunoSEQ multiplex PCR; in TCRdb, only in-frame clones are kept and a portion is missing. In the table there are around 250,000 clones, 86% of which are singletons. The sequencing input was peripheral blood. These receptors all stem from a woman aged 25 to 45 with active or convalescent COVID-19.

J is TRBJ2-7 and V is TRBV3-1 (or the pseudogene TRBV3-2); TRBD2 matches 12 bases. Germline V CDR1 and CDR2: LGHDT, YNNKEL (reference sequence). The J segment lost 7 bases and the V segment lost 5 bases, leaving 6 bases of the junction unmatched. The CDR3 has 14 residues. The DNA for the CDR3 is TGTGCCAGCAGCTTCGGGACTAGCGGGCGGGAGCAGTACTTC. The encoded protein is CASSFGTSGREQYF.

The V gene is TRBV7-9, the J gene TRBJ1-1, with D perhaps TRBD1 (5 bases). Germline CDR1 is SEHNR and CDR2 is FQNEAQ (reference sequence). This CDR3 has 15 residues. With 4 bases removed from V and 1 base from J, the gap between germline ends came to 13 bases. CDR3 residues: CASSSPPGGNTEAFF. The CDR3 DNA follows: TGTGCCAGCAGCTCACCTCCGGGGGGGAACACTGAAGCTTTCTTT.

CDR3: CASSLGGSGNTIYF. The DNA for the CDR3 is TGTGCCAGCAGCTTAGGGGGGTCTGGAAACACCATATATTTT. V and J are TRBV7-3 and TRBJ1-3, with D possibly TRBD1 on 5 matching bases. Trimming stripped 2 bases from V and 1 base from J, with 6 bases between. The CDR3 spans 14 residues. Germline-derived CDR1 and CDR2 are SGHTA and FQGTGA.

V usage is TRBV19 and J usage is TRBJ1-3, with D uncertain. The germline V gene has CDR1 LNHDA and CDR2 SQIVND (reference sequence). This CDR3 has 16 amino acids. Trimming took off 5 bases at V and 2 bases at J, with 16 bases between the two ends. CDR3 protein: CASSPSRGGAGNTIYF. The CDR3 DNA reads TGTGCCAGTAGTCCGAGCCGCGGCGGGGCTGGAAACACCATATATTTT. The full variable domain, rest sourced from reference TRBV19 and TRBJ1-3, is DGGITQSPKYLFRKEGQNVTLSCEQNLNHDAMYWYRQDPGQGLRLIYYSQIVNDFQKGDIAEGYSVSREKKESFPLTVTSAQKNPTAFYLCASSPSRGGAGNTIYFGEGSWLTVV.

CDR3 sequence reads: CASSFRQLSGATEAFF. The CDR3 DNA reads as TGTGCCAGCAGCTTTCGACAATTATCAGGGGCCACTGAAGCTTTCTTT. This chain links TRBV7-2 with TRBJ1-1; TRBD1 might be the D (6 bases). This CDR3 region has 16 residues. Trimming removed 3 bases at V and 4 bases at J, with 18 bases between. CDR1 is SGHTA, CDR2 FQGNSA, per germline.

V is TRBV7-6 and J is TRBJ2-2, with D hard to call. From germline, CDR1 is SGHVS and CDR2 FNYEAQ. V lost 6 bases, J lost 0 bases, and 11 bases lay in between. The CDR3 totals 15 residues. The chain's CDR3 is CASSRYRTNTGELFF. CDR3 nucleotides: TGTGCCAGCAGTCGCTACAGAACGAACACCGGGGAGCTGTTTTTT.

The chain employs TRBV3-1 (or the pseudogene TRBV3-2) and TRBJ2-5; tentatively, D is TRBD2 (6 bases). CDR3 size: 12 residues. Trimming removed 6 bases from V and 4 bases from J, with 9 bases in between. Germline CDR1 LGHDT, CDR2 YNNKEL (reference sequence). CDR3 nucleotide sequence: TGTGCCAGCAGTATGGAGGGAGAGACCCAGTACTTC. Protein sequence: CASSMEGETQYF.

This clone was counted between two and nine times. The rearrangement uses TRBV29-1 and TRBJ2-5, with 7 positions matching TRBD2. The CDR3 has 13 amino acids. CDR1 is SQVTM, CDR2 ANQGSEA, per germline. The J segment lost 5 bases and the V segment lost 3 bases, leaving 6 bases of the junction unmatched. The CDR3 here is CSVEQLAIETQYF. The CDR3 DNA sequence: TGCAGCGTTGAGCAACTAGCGATCGAGACCCAGTACTTC.

The chain has TRBV28 and TRBJ1-2; D is ambiguous. There are 13 residues in the CDR3. The germline gives CDR1 MDHEN, CDR2 SYDVKM. V shed 2 bases and J shed 8 bases, with 12 bases lying between them. The CDR3 loop reads CASSLQAGSGYTF. CDR3 sequence (DNA): TGTGCCAGCAGTTTACAGGCCGGCTCGGGCTACACCTTC.

The chain couples TRBV19 to TRBJ2-1; TRBD1 might be the D (5 bases). This CDR3 region has 12 residues. V was shortened by 9 bases and J by 4 bases, with 10 bases between the two germline ends. The germline V gene encodes CDR1 LNHDA and CDR2 SQIVND (reference sequence). CDR3 coding DNA: TGTGCCAGCCAGGACACTTACAATGAGCAGTTCTTC. Protein sequence: CASQDTYNEQFF.

This clone was seen ten or more times. V is TRBV5-4 and J is TRBJ2-7; 9 bases align to TRBD1. The germline gives CDR1 SGHNT, CDR2 YYREEE (reference sequence). The V and J ends lost 4 bases and 3 bases, in that order; junction bases with no gene match: 8. This CDR3 contains 15 residues. Here the CDR3 reads CASSNPGQGFYEQYF. The CDR3 coding sequence is TGTGCCAGCAGCAACCCGGGACAGGGATTCTACGAGCAGTACTTC.

The count of this clone is one. The chain links TRBV6-5 to TRBJ1-2; maybe TRBD1 (6 bases). The CDR3 spans 15 residues. Looked up from germline, CDR1 is MNHEY and CDR2 is SVGAGI. The ends were cut back, 6 bases at V and 3 bases at J, with 17 bases in the middle. The CDR3 is CASSFHWGLDYGYTF. The DNA for the CDR3 is TGTGCCAGCAGCTTCCACTGGGGGCTTGACTATGGCTACACCTTC.

The J gene is TRBJ1-5, the V gene TRBV28; TRBD1 might be the D (6 bases). V dropped 6 bases and J dropped 6 bases, with 15 bases sitting between them. The CDR3 is 14 amino acids. CDR1 MDHEN and CDR2 SYDVKM come from the germline V gene. This chain's CDR3 is CASRRSGAGQPQHF. The CDR3 nucleotides read TGTGCCAGCAGACGTTCAGGGGCGGGTCAGCCCCAGCATTTT.

This rearrangement joins TRBV18 to TRBJ1-5; D perhaps matches TRBD1 (6 bases). Trimming stripped 5 bases from V and 1 base from J, with 9 bases between. The CDR3 contains 14 residues. Germline V CDR1 and CDR2: KGHSH, LQKENI. Here the CDR3 DNA reads TGTGCCAGCTCAGGGGGCCAGAGCAATCAGCCCCAGCATTTT. Amino acid sequence: CASSGGQSNQPQHF.

The chain combines TRBV2 with TRBJ2-2; a weak D match, TRBD2 (5 bases). Germline values: CDR1 SNHLY, CDR2 FYNNEI. The CDR3 consists of 17 residues. V was cut by 2 bases and J by 2 bases, with 15 bases left in between. CDR3 nucleotide sequence: TGTGCCAGCAGTGAACCGGGAAGCGGCGATAACACCGGGGAGCTGTTTTTT. The encoded protein is CASSEPGSGDNTGELFF.

This clone appeared a few times. The chain couples TRBV12-3 or TRBV12-4 to TRBJ1-2, with D unclear. The CDR3 is 12 amino acids. V was cut by 5 bases and J by 7 bases, with 11 bases left in between. The CDR3: CASSPGEGGYTF. The CDR3, as DNA: TGTGCCAGCAGTCCCGGGGAGGGTGGCTACACCTTC.

This clone was found once. This chain joins TRBV27 and TRBJ2-2; a weak D match, TRBD2 (5 bases). Germline loops: CDR1 MNHEY, CDR2 SMNVEV (reference sequence). V was trimmed by 3 bases and J by 7 bases, leaving 12 bases between them. The CDR3 covers 14 residues. CDR3 coding DNA: TGTGCCAGCAGTTTGTCCGCGGGCGTCGGGGAGCTGTTTTTT. Amino acids: CASSLSAGVGELFF.

This clone has just one count. The chain is built from TRBV6-1 and TRBJ2-4, with TRBD2 matching over 7 bases. CDR3 length: 17 residues. Germline assignment: CDR1 MNHNS and CDR2 SASEGT. V gave up 1 base and J gave up 0 bases; unmatched junction bases: 6. In nucleotides, the CDR3 is TGTGCCAGCAGTGAAGGTCTAGCGGTGTTAGCCAAAAACATTCAGTACTTC. This encodes CASSEGLAVLAKNIQYF.